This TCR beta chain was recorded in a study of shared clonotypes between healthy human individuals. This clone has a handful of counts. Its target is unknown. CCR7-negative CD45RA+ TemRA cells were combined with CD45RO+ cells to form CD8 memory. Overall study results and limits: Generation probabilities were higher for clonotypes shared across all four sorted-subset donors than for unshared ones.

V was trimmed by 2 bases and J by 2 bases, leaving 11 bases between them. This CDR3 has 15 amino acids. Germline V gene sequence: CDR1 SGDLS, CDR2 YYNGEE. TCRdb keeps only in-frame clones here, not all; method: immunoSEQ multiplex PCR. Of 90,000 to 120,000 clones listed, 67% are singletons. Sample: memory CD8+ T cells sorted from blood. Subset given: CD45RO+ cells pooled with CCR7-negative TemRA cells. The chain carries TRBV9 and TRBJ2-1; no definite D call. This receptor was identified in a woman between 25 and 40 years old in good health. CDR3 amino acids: CASSVDPGAYNEQFF. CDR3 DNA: TGTGCCAGCAGCGTTGACCCAGGTGCCTACAATGAGCAGTTCTTC.